The 15 T cell receptor beta chains listed next were all sequenced from one sample in a study of T-cell reconstitution after alpha-beta-depleted transplantation in children. Preparation of the TCRbeta library was carried out with unique molecular identifiers. Each CDR3 protein gets one entry after TCRdb re-called the PCR reads with MiXCR. The top ten clones hold just under 5% of a sample with around 800,000 distinct CDR3 sequences, roughly 15% of them seen once. The source material was PBMCs, mostly from graft donor cells, sampled 360 days after TCRalphabeta/CD19-depleted stem cell transplant. The receptor set was obtained from a male patient aged 10-17 years who had a stem cell transplant for acute lymphoblastic leukemia, so the T cells may come from the graft donor.

This clonotype was seen a few times. This chain uses TRBV3-1 with TRBJ2-2; a possible D gene is TRBD1 (6 bases). The V end was cut by 1 base, the J end by 4 bases, with 22 bases between. Per the germline V gene, CDR1 is LGHDT and CDR2 is YNNKEL (reference sequence). This CDR3 contains 19 residues. Written as DNA, the CDR3 is TGTGCCAGCAGCCAAGTGGCCGGAGGACAGTCAATTATCACCGGGGAGCTGTTTTTT. It is translated as CASSQVAGGQSIITGELFF.

The chain employs TRBV7-9 and TRBJ1-2; D is perhaps TRBD1 (5 bases). The CDR3 has 14 amino acids. The V gene's germline CDR1 is SEHNR and CDR2 FQNEAQ (reference sequence). V dropped 5 bases and J dropped 8 bases, with 18 bases sitting between them. CDR3: CASSQQDSPLGYTF. The CDR3 DNA reads as TGTGCCAGCAGCCAGCAAGACAGTCCCCTAGGCTACACCTTC.

This clonotype occurred a few times. This chain joins TRBV7-2 and TRBJ2-3; TRBD2 is a possible D gene (6 bases). V was clipped by 3 bases and J by 2 bases, with 9 bases between them. The CDR3 covers 14 residues. CDR1 and CDR2 from the germline V gene are SGHTA and FQGNSA. This CDR3 reads CASSFVAATDTQYF. Written as DNA, the CDR3 is TGTGCCAGCAGCTTCGTAGCGGCCACAGATACGCAGTATTTT. Full variable domain (outside the CDR3, taken from reference TRBV7-2 and TRBJ2-3): GAGVSQSPSNKVTEKGKDVELRCDPISGHTALYWYRQSLGQGLEFLIYFQGNSAPDKSGLPSDRFSAERTGGSVSTLTIQRTQQEDSAVYLCASSFVAATDTQYFGPGTRLTVL.

V gene TRBV11-2 combines with J gene TRBJ2-1; D not certain. Germline CDR1 is SGHAT and CDR2 is FQNNGV. This CDR3 spans 14 amino acids. Trimming cost V 5 bases and J 7 bases, with 15 bases left between them. CDR3 coding DNA: TGTGCCAGCAGCCCCTTGGCCCGTCGGAATGAGCAGTTCTTC. It is translated as CASSPLARRNEQFF.

This clonotype has just a few counts. This chain connects TRBV20-1 to TRBJ1-2; 7 nucleotides agree with TRBD1. Unmatched junction bases numbered 7, after V lost 2 bases and J lost 4 bases. The CDR3 covers 14 residues. Germline V gene data show CDR1 as DFQATT and CDR2 as SNEGSKA (reference sequence). CDR3 sequence (DNA): TGCAGTGCTAGAAGGGGACAGTTCCTCTATGGCTACACCTTC. Translated: CSARRGQFLYGYTF.

This clonotype was counted between two and nine times. J is TRBJ2-4 and V is TRBV20-1; 13 bases are a match to TRBD2. The V segment lost 4 bases and the J segment 4 bases; nucleotides outside the gene matches: 13. Germline-derived CDR1 and CDR2 are DFQATT and SNEGSKA (reference sequence). CDR3 length equals 18 residues. CDR3 sequence reads: CSATKLAGGPDLKNIQYF. CDR3 DNA: TGCAGTGCTACCAAACTAGCGGGAGGGCCCGATCTTAAAAACATTCAGTACTTC.

The gene calls are TRBV28 and TRBJ1-1, with 8 bases identical to TRBD1. Losses at the gene ends were 5 bases for V and 6 bases for J; bases not matched to a gene: 2. The CDR3 is 12 residues long. CDR1 and CDR2 from the germline V gene are MDHEN and SYDVKM. The DNA of the CDR3 is TGTGCCAGCAGTGAACAGGGGGCTGAAGCTTTCTTT. Protein sequence: CASSEQGAEAFF. Full variable domain (rest looked up from reference TRBV28 and TRBJ1-1): DVKVTQSSRYLVKRTGEKVFLECVQDMDHENMFWYRQDPGLGLRLIYFSYDVKMKEKGDIPEGYSVSREKKERFSLILESASTNQTSMYLCASSEQGAEAFFGQGTRLTVV.

This clonotype was seen ten or more times. This chain links TRBV11-2 with TRBJ2-1, with D tentatively TRBD1 (5 bases). Germline-derived CDR1 and CDR2 are SGHAT and FQNNGV. The CDR3 loop spans 14 amino acids. Trimming pared 8 bases from V and 4 bases from J, leaving 15 bases between. CDR3 loop: CASSPTTGYNEQFF. The CDR3 DNA follows: TGTGCCAGCTCTCCCACAACAGGTTACAATGAGCAGTTCTTC.

In this sample, this clonotype turned up many times. The chain employs TRBV10-2 and TRBJ2-2; possibly TRBD1 for D (6 bases). The V end was cut by 8 bases, the J end by 1 base, with 8 bases between. The CDR3 totals 13 residues. Germline CDR1 and CDR2: WSHSY and SAAADI. As DNA, the CDR3 is TGCGCCAGCGAGGGGGAGAACACCGGGGAGCTGTTTTTT. Its translation is CASEGENTGELFF.

This clonotype was picked up one time. The V gene is TRBV5-1, the J gene TRBJ2-7, with a tentative D call TRBD1 (9 bases). This CDR3 has 18 amino acids. V shed 4 bases and J shed 2 bases, with 25 bases lying between them. Per germline, CDR1 SGHRS and CDR2 YFSETQ. This chain's CDR3 is CASSKQGALSGKTYEQYF. The CDR3 DNA reads as TGCGCCAGCAGCAAACAGGGGGCGCTTAGCGGGAAAACCTACGAGCAGTACTTC.

CDR3 sequence reads: CASSLGGVDGYTF. CDR3 in DNA: TGTGCCAGCAGTTTAGGGGGAGTAGATGGCTACACCTTC. The rearrangement links TRBV12-3 or TRBV12-4 to TRBJ1-2; D unresolved. This CDR3 contains 13 residues. The V end lost 1 base, the J end lost 6 bases, and 9 bases lay between the germline ends.

The J gene is TRBJ2-1, the V gene TRBV4-1, with 13 nucleotides matching TRBD2. V was pared by 2 bases and J by 0 bases, with 7 bases of the junction left unmatched. The germline V gene has CDR1 MGHRA and CDR2 YSYEKL. The CDR3 length is 19 residues. The CDR3 coding sequence is TGCGCCAGCAGCCAATTGGGACTAGCGGGAACCGTCTCCTACAATGAGCAGTTCTTC. This encodes CASSQLGLAGTVSYNEQFF.

This clonotype has a handful of counts. This CDR3 is CASILNYEQYF. CDR3 coding DNA: TGCGCCAGCATTCTAAACTACGAGCAGTACTTC. J is TRBJ2-7 and V is TRBV5-1; D is uncertain. The ends were cut back, 6 bases at V and 3 bases at J, with 7 bases in the middle. Germline V CDR1 and CDR2: SGHRS, YFSETQ. CDR3 length: 11 residues.

The V call is TRBV6-4, the J call TRBJ1-1; 12 bases line up with TRBD1. The CDR3 length is 19 residues. V lost 6 bases, J lost 0 bases, and 14 bases stayed unmatched. CDR1 is MRHNA, CDR2 SNTAGT, per germline. CDR3 DNA: TGTGCCAGCAGCCCGGGGACAGGGGGCCAAAGAGCTCTGAACACTGAAGCTTTCTTT. It encodes CASSPGTGGQRALNTEAFF.

The V gene is TRBV7-8, the J gene TRBJ2-2; D is perhaps TRBD1 (5 bases). The CDR3 contains 15 residues. The V gene's germline CDR1 is SGHVS and CDR2 FQNEAQ. V lost 2 bases and J lost 4, with 11 bases in between. The CDR3 DNA sequence: TGTGCCAGCAGCTTACTTGGACAAATCACCGGGGAGCTGTTTTTT. Amino acids: CASSLLGQITGELFF.